Listed here are 24 T cell receptor beta chains from one sample, sequenced in a study of blood T cell repertoires in COVID-19. Clones were sequenced by immunoSEQ multiplex PCR, and TCRdb holds only the in-frame ones, with some missing. The sample has some 130,000 clones; more than 75% are singletons. The sequencing sample was made of peripheral blood. These receptors were taken from a woman aged 70-85 years with COVID-19, enrolled during active disease.

V gene TRBV10-3 combines with J gene TRBJ1-4; no definite D call. The CDR3 totals 14 residues. The ends were cut back, 0 bases at V and 3 bases at J, with 5 bases in the middle. Germline loops: CDR1 ENHRY, CDR2 SYGVKD. CDR3 sequence reads: CAISESQANEKLFF. CDR3 in DNA: TGTGCCATCAGTGAGTCTCAGGCTAATGAAAAACTGTTTTTT.

The chain carries TRBV5-4 and TRBJ2-1; TRBD2 matches 8 bases. V dropped 6 bases and J dropped 7; count of bases not matched to a gene: 12. CDR3 length: 15 amino acids. Germline CDR1 and CDR2: SGHNT and YYREEE (reference sequence). This CDR3 is CASTQPGGEVNEQFF. CDR3 bases: TGTGCCAGCACCCAACCGGGGGGGGAAGTGAATGAGCAGTTCTTC. Complete variable domain (other parts from reference TRBV5-4 and TRBJ2-1): ETGVTQSPTHLIKTRGQQVTLRCSSQSGHNTVSWYQQALGQGPQFIFQYYREEENGRGNFPPRFSGLQFPNYSSELNVNALELDDSALYLCASTQPGGEVNEQFFGPGTRLTVL.

The chain links TRBV18 to TRBJ2-1; 9 bases are shared with TRBD2. The CDR3 has 17 residues. The ends lost 2 bases at V and 9 bases at J; junction bases unmatched: 14. CDR1 and CDR2 (germline): KGHSH, LQKENI. The CDR3 coding sequence is TGTGCCAGCTCACCAGAAATGCGCGGGGGGGCCCTAGGTGAGCAGTTCTTC. Its protein product is CASSPEMRGGALGEQFF.

The V call is TRBV19, the J call TRBJ2-5, with TRBD2 identical over 13 bases. V was clipped by 7 bases and J by 7 bases; unmatched bases: 6. This CDR3 spans 14 amino acids. Germline-derived CDR1 and CDR2 are LNHDA and SQIVND (reference sequence). DNA for the CDR3: TGTGCCAGTACCGGACTAGCGGGGGCCAGGACCCAGTACTTC. This translates into CASTGLAGARTQYF.

The chain uses TRBV2 and TRBJ2-1; the match to TRBD2 covers 11 bases. With V trimmed by 6 bases and J by 5 bases, 6 bases remained unmatched. The germline V gene has CDR1 SNHLY and CDR2 FYNNEI. This CDR3 spans 15 amino acids. CDR3 region: CASRATSGTHNEQFF. CDR3 nucleotides: TGTGCCAGCAGAGCGACTAGCGGGACTCACAATGAGCAGTTCTTC.

This clone has a single count. This chain uses TRBV5-6 with TRBJ2-4; tentatively, D is TRBD2 (6 bases). The CDR3 spans 17 residues. Trimming left V 1 base short and J 3 bases short, with 17 bases between. Per the germline V gene, CDR1 is SGHDT and CDR2 is YYEEEE. The CDR3 protein is CASSLLRGGLNKNIQYF. The CDR3 DNA reads TGTGCCAGCAGCTTGTTGCGGGGCGGGCTAAACAAAAACATTCAGTACTTC.

The rearrangement joins TRBV5-1 to TRBJ2-1, with D possibly being TRBD2 (7 bases). CDR1 is SGHRS, CDR2 YFSETQ, per germline. The CDR3 has 15 amino acids. V dropped 0 bases and J dropped 2 bases, with 9 bases sitting between them. For the CDR3, the DNA is TGCGCCAGCAGCTTGGGCGGGGGCGCCTACAATGAGCAGTTCTTC. This gives the protein CASSLGGGAYNEQFF.

CDR3 region: CTSSPRLYRGGPDTQYF. The CDR3 DNA reads TGCACCAGCAGCCCCCGGTTGTATAGGGGGGGGCCAGATACGCAGTATTTT. The chain carries TRBV1 and TRBJ2-3; TRBD2 was called by the table and not checked on the DNA. TRBV1 is an annotated pseudogene. This CDR3 has 17 residues.

This chain uses TRBV11-3 with TRBJ2-5, with no clear D. With 6 bases removed from V and 4 bases from J, the gap between germline ends came to 15 bases. Germline CDR1 is SGHNT and CDR2 is YENEEA. The CDR3 contains 14 residues. CDR3 DNA: TGTGCCAGCAGGGAAACATCAGGCATAGAGACCCAGTACTTC. Its protein is CASRETSGIETQYF.

CDR3 region: CASSQPAGARPNYGYTF. DNA of the CDR3: TGTGCCAGCAGCCAACCCGCAGGGGCTCGACCTAACTATGGCTACACCTTC. V and J are TRBV3-1 (or the pseudogene TRBV3-2) and TRBJ1-2; the D gene is possibly TRBD1 (6 bases). V lost 2 bases and J 0 bases, leaving 16 bases between the germline ends. Per germline, CDR1 LGHDT and CDR2 YNNKEL (reference sequence). This CDR3 contains 17 residues.

Worth noting for this clone: This sample also contains other DNA sequences that code for the same CDR3. This chain connects TRBV28 to TRBJ2-1, with TRBD2 matching over 9 bases. Germline CDR1 reads MDHEN; CDR2 reads SYDVKM. This CDR3 has 14 residues. V lost 2 bases and J lost 4; bases outside the gene matches: 0. The CDR3 bases are TGTGCCAGCAGTTTAGCGGGGGGGTACAATGAGCAGTTCTTC. Protein sequence: CASSLAGGYNEQFF.

This clone was recorded a few times. The genes are TRBV7-8 and TRBJ1-5; 12 nucleotides agree with TRBD1. Germline CDR1 is SGHVS and CDR2 is FQNEAQ. The ends lost 4 bases at V and 6 bases at J; junction bases unmatched: 10. This CDR3 comprises 17 residues. The CDR3 nucleotides read TGTGCCAGCAGCTCGACTTACCGGGACAGGGGGCGTCAGCCCCAGCATTTT. This encodes CASSSTYRDRGRQPQHF.

The chain couples TRBV5-6 to TRBJ1-4; 9 nucleotides match TRBD1. The J segment lost 7 bases and the V segment lost 1 base, leaving 5 bases of the junction unmatched. Germline CDR1 SGHDT, CDR2 YYEEEE. CDR3 size: 15 residues. The chain's CDR3 is CASSLLGQGGEKLFF. The DNA for the CDR3 is TGTGCCAGCAGCTTGTTGGGACAGGGAGGTGAAAAACTGTTTTTT.

J is TRBJ1-3 and V is TRBV2; tentative D call: TRBD1 (5 bases). The V and J ends lost 6 bases and 4 bases respectively, with 10 bases between them. This CDR3 spans 13 amino acids. Germline values: CDR1 SNHLY, CDR2 FYNNEI. CDR3 sequence (DNA): TGTGCCAGCAGCACAGGATACGGAAACACCATATATTTT. Its translation is CASSTGYGNTIYF.

The chain links TRBV2 to TRBJ1-2; 7 nucleotides agree with TRBD1. The CDR3 runs 10 residues. Germline CDR1 reads SNHLY; CDR2 reads FYNNEI. The V segment lost 5 bases and the J segment 10 bases; nucleotides outside the gene matches: 1. The CDR3 DNA is TGTGCCAGCAGTACAGGGGACTACACCTTC. This sequence encodes CASSTGDYTF.

The table lists this clone with a count of one. J is TRBJ1-2 and V is TRBV29-1; D gene unclear. Deletions cut 3 bases from V and 7 bases from J, with 18 bases between. The CDR3 runs 14 residues. CDR1 is SQVTM, CDR2 ANQGSEA, per germline. CDR3 amino acids: CSVDAGLERSGYTF. In DNA, the CDR3 is TGCAGCGTTGACGCCGGGTTAGAAAGGAGTGGCTACACCTTC.

The chain recombines TRBV5-1 with TRBJ2-3, with 8 bases lining up with TRBD1. The CDR3 has 14 amino acids. Germline CDR1 reads SGHRS; CDR2 reads YFSETQ. The trim removed 5 bases at V and 3 bases at J, leaving 5 bases unmatched. The CDR3 DNA is TGCGCCAGCAGTCCGGGACAGGAGACAGATACGCAGTATTTT. Translation: CASSPGQETDTQYF.

The chain joins TRBV12-3 or TRBV12-4 to TRBJ2-3; no reliable D call. The CDR3 spans 13 residues. Deletions cut 6 bases from V and 2 bases from J, with 9 bases between. The CDR3 spells CASSMYNTDTQYF. The CDR3 DNA follows: TGTGCCAGCAGCATGTACAACACAGATACGCAGTATTTT.

This clone showed up just a few times. The rearrangement joins TRBV7-2 to TRBJ1-5, with D maybe TRBD1 (5 bases). V lost 1 base and J 2 bases, leaving 18 bases between the germline ends. Germline values: CDR1 SGHTA, CDR2 FQGNSA. The CDR3 runs to 18 residues. The CDR3 spells CASSLGGTRRGRNQPQHF. The CDR3 coding sequence is TGTGCCAGCAGCTTAGGAGGGACGAGGAGGGGCCGCAATCAGCCCCAGCATTTT. Full variable domain (rest looked up from reference TRBV7-2 and TRBJ1-5): GAGVSQSPSNKVTEKGKDVELRCDPISGHTALYWYRQSLGQGLEFLIYFQGNSAPDKSGLPSDRFSAERTGGSVSTLTIQRTQQEDSAVYLCASSLGGTRRGRNQPQHFGDGTRLSIL.

V gene TRBV2 combines with J gene TRBJ1-2; TRBD1 aligns across 7 bases. CDR1 SNHLY and CDR2 FYNNEI come from the germline V gene. V lost 6 bases to trimming and J lost 6 bases; unmatched junction nucleotides: 7. The CDR3 is 13 residues long. For the CDR3, the DNA is TGTGCCAGCAGCCAAGACAGGGACCATGGCTACACCTTC. Translating gives CASSQDRDHGYTF.

The genes are TRBV28 and TRBJ1-2; D remains unclear. Trimming shortened V by 2 bases and J by 3 bases, and 4 bases separated the two germline ends. This CDR3 comprises 12 residues. Germline V gives CDR1 MDHEN, CDR2 SYDVKM. The CDR3 region has the DNA TGTGCCAGCAGTTTACAGGACTATGGCTACACCTTC. Translated: CASSLQDYGYTF.

The chain is built from TRBV3-1 (or the pseudogene TRBV3-2) and TRBJ1-1; D perhaps matches TRBD1 (5 bases). Germline V CDR1 and CDR2: LGHDT, YNNKEL (reference sequence). V was pared by 1 base and J by 4 bases, with 13 bases between. The CDR3 length is 15 residues. CDR3 sequence: CASSQGLGPTTEAFF. The CDR3 region has the DNA TGTGCCAGCAGCCAAGGTCTGGGGCCTACCACTGAAGCTTTCTTT.

The V gene is TRBV5-1, the J gene TRBJ1-5; the D gene is possibly TRBD1 (6 bases). This CDR3 has 15 residues. Germline-derived CDR1 and CDR2 are SGHRS and YFSETQ. V lost 0 bases to trimming and J lost 1 base, with 8 bases between them. CDR3 amino acids: CASSLAGVSNQPQHF. The CDR3 DNA is TGCGCCAGCAGCTTGGCAGGGGTCAGCAATCAGCCCCAGCATTTT.

The chain recombines TRBV5-1 with TRBJ2-7, with a weak D call TRBD2 (5 bases). The germline gives CDR1 SGHRS, CDR2 YFSETQ. The V and J ends lost 1 base and 2 bases respectively, with 13 bases between them. The CDR3 extends over 15 amino acids. The CDR3 loop is CASSLRADHPYEQYF. Written as DNA, the CDR3 is TGCGCCAGCAGCTTGAGAGCGGACCACCCCTACGAGCAGTACTTC. Variable domain in full (rest from reference TRBV5-1 and TRBJ2-7): KAGVTQTPRYLIKTRGQQVTLSCSPISGHRSVSWYQQTPGQGLQFLFEYFSETQRNKGNFPGRFSGRQFSNSRSEMNVSTLELGDSALYLCASSLRADHPYEQYFGPGTRLTVT.